The sequence of this T cell receptor (beta chain) was determined in a study of blood T cell repertoires in COVID-19. Study background: Sources were T cells, B-cell-depleted T cells, or PBMCs; the material itself was cDNA or gDNA.

The method was immunoSEQ multiplex PCR; TCRdb's version includes in-frame clones alone and lacks a portion of them. The sample records around 320,000 clones, 75% to 90% being singletons. Trimming cost V 3 bases and J 3 bases; bases outside gene matches: 4. This CDR3 spans 14 amino acids. Per the germline V gene, CDR1 is SGHRS and CDR2 is YFSETQ. The V and J genes are TRBV5-1 and TRBJ2-5; 8 positions match TRBD1. Sequenced material: peripheral blood. The TCR sequence derives from a man between 18 and 35 years old with active or convalescent COVID-19. The CDR3 bases are TGCGCCAGCAGCTGGACAGGGAGAAAAGAGACCCAGTACTTC. Translated: CASSWTGRKETQYF.